This T cell receptor beta chain originates from a study of regulatory and conventional T cells in RAG deficiency. Findings and limits, study-wide: Omenn CD25-high CD127-low cells may be activated cells, not true Tregs. Shannon entropy fell and Simpson indices rose in RAG-deficient patients.

The CDR3 is 13 amino acids. In germline, CDR1 is SGHDN, CDR2 FVKESK. Trimming took off 4 bases at V and 12 bases at J, with 18 bases between the two ends. Using immunoSEQ multiplex PCR, the repertoire was profiled, and TCRdb retains in-frame clones only, with some absent. The sample lists approximately 48,000 clones, about nine tenths occurring once. This clone has a single count. What it recognizes is unknown. Genomic DNA came from blood conventional CD4+ T cells gated CD25-low CD127-high. In addition, the sample was reused for a study of regulatory T cells. That source notes: The PCR used 52 TRBV and 13 TRBJ primers.

The TCR sequence derives from a human donor in good health. This chain connects TRBV14 to TRBJ1-2; perhaps TRBD1 as D (5 bases). The source material was CD4+ effector T cells sorted from blood. For the CDR3, the DNA is TGTGCCAGCAGCCGCGCCAACAAAGGGGAGGACACCTTC. Translated, it gives CASSRANKGEDTF.